Presented here are 15 T cell receptor beta chains from one specimen sequenced in a study of T-cell memory formation after mild COVID-19. TCRdb reanalysed the 5' RACE reads using MiXCR and keeps one entry per CDR3 protein. The sample consists of about 290,000 distinct CDR3 sequences, 15% to 20% of them appearing once. Sequencing used PBMCs or a T cell subset sorted from them (not recorded which). These receptors all come from a man younger than 35 who had mild COVID-19 (a few samples of this study predate the infection). Cell type and time point are not known.

This clonotype was picked up many times. The J gene is TRBJ2-3, the V gene TRBV24-1, with D possibly TRBD1 on 5 matching bases. The V gene lost 0 bases and the J gene lost 4 bases, with 13 bases spanning the gap. This CDR3 has 16 amino acids. Germline-derived CDR1 and CDR2 are KGHDR and SFDVKD. This chain's CDR3 is CATSDLGSEGADTQYF. CDR3 in DNA: TGTGCCACCAGTGATTTGGGGTCCGAAGGGGCAGATACGCAGTATTTT.

The rearrangement uses TRBV7-8 and TRBJ1-2; D gene ambiguous. Germline V gives CDR1 SGHVS, CDR2 FQNEAQ. CDR3 length: 12 residues. Trimming left V 5 bases short and J 5 bases short, with 9 bases between. In nucleotides, the CDR3 is TGTGCCAGCAGCCCCCCGGGGTATGGCTACACCTTC. It specifies CASSPPGYGYTF.

This chain links TRBV6-5 with TRBJ2-5; D remains unclear. Germline loops: CDR1 MNHEY, CDR2 SVGAGI. Trimming pared 7 bases from V and 1 base from J, leaving 10 bases between. This CDR3 region has 13 residues. CDR3 in amino acids: CASNGIAQETQYF. In nucleotides, the CDR3 is TGTGCCAGCAACGGAATAGCCCAAGAGACCCAGTACTTC.

The V and J genes are TRBV7-2 and TRBJ2-5; TRBD1 aligns across 7 bases. Unmatched junction bases numbered 4, after V lost 2 bases and J lost 1 base. The CDR3 consists of 15 residues. In germline, CDR1 is SGHTA, CDR2 FQGNSA. The CDR3 here is CASSLNTGVQETQYF. The CDR3 DNA sequence: TGTGCCAGCAGCTTAAATACAGGGGTCCAAGAGACCCAGTACTTC.

The gene calls are TRBV5-1 and TRBJ1-1; 9 positions match TRBD1. CDR1 is SGHRS, CDR2 YFSETQ, per germline. J gave up 4 bases and V 4 bases, and 8 bases lay outside the gene matches. The CDR3 spans 15 residues. The CDR3 DNA sequence: TGCGCCAGCAGCCCGAGACAGGGGGAAAGCACTGAAGCTTTCTTT. Amino acid sequence: CASSPRQGESTEAFF.

This clonotype was counted only a few times. This sequence joins TRBV14 and TRBJ1-5, with D maybe TRBD1 (5 bases). V was cut by 0 bases and J by 0 bases, with 12 bases left in between. Germline V gene sequence: CDR1 SGHDN, CDR2 FVKESK. The CDR3 spans 17 residues. CDR3 coding DNA: TGTGCCAGCAGCCAAGACCGGGACCGCCCTAGCAATCAGCCCCAGCATTTT. As protein: CASSQDRDRPSNQPQHF. Complete variable domain (other parts from reference TRBV14 and TRBJ1-5): EAGVTQFPSHSVIEKGQTVTLRCDPISGHDNLYWYRRVMGKEIKFLLHFVKESKQDESGMPNNRFLAERTGGTYSTLKVQPAELEDSGVYFCASSQDRDRPSNQPQHFGDGTRLSIL.

This clonotype was seen only a few times. The chain is built from TRBV7-3 and TRBJ2-5; D might be TRBD2 (7 bases). Per germline, CDR1 SGHTA and CDR2 FQGTGA. V was cut by 5 bases and J by 5 bases, with 15 bases left in between. This CDR3 contains 14 residues. CDR3 sequence reads: CASSRGGPRETQYF. The CDR3 coding sequence is TGTGCCAGCAGCCGCGGGGGCCCCCGGGAGACCCAGTACTTC. The whole variable domain, remainder taken from reference TRBV7-3 and TRBJ2-5, is GAGVSQTPSNKVTEKGKYVELRCDPISGHTALYWYRQSLGQGPEFLIYFQGTGAADDSGLPNDRFFAVRPEGSVSTLKIQRTERGDSAVYLCASSRGGPRETQYFGPGTRLLVL.

This clonotype was counted a few times. The rearrangement joins TRBV23-1 to TRBJ2-6; D is possibly TRBD1 (6 bases). TRBV23-1 is assigned to the ORF class and has an uncertain function. The CDR3 is made up of 15 amino acids. The germline V and J ends were trimmed by 7 bases and 2 bases, with 12 bases remaining between them. The CDR3 spells CASKDQGTGANVLTF. The CDR3 coding sequence is TGCGCCAGCAAAGATCAGGGGACTGGGGCCAACGTCCTGACTTTC.

This clonotype was counted between two and nine times. The V gene is TRBV7-2, the J gene TRBJ2-6; D unclear. In germline, CDR1 is SGHTA, CDR2 FQGNSA. Trimming shortened V by 3 bases and J by 0 bases, and 9 bases separated the two germline ends. The CDR3 contains 16 residues. The CDR3 DNA is TGTGCCAGCAGCTTGGTTGCCCTCTCTGGGGCCAACGTCCTGACTTTC. Its translation is CASSLVALSGANVLTF.

The chain links TRBV20-1 to TRBJ1-1; 7 nucleotides agree with TRBD1. Germline V gives CDR1 DFQATT, CDR2 SNEGSKA (reference sequence). V shed 5 bases and J 9 bases; nucleotides not matched to a gene: 12. The CDR3 spans 13 residues. The CDR3 loop is CSARLTTGVKAFF. CDR3 coding DNA: TGCAGTGCTCGTCTGACTACAGGGGTGAAAGCTTTCTTT.

This chain's CDR3 is CASSFQGTYEQYF. DNA of the CDR3: TGTGCCAGCAGCTTTCAGGGGACCTACGAGCAGTACTTC. The V gene is TRBV5-4, the J gene TRBJ2-7; a weak D match, TRBD1 (6 bases). The CDR3 extends over 13 amino acids. Trimming removed 2 bases from V and 2 bases from J, with 8 bases in between. Germline V lookup: CDR1 SGHNT, CDR2 YYREEE (reference sequence).

The CDR3 loop reads CASSKSGEGWNEQFF. The CDR3 coding sequence is TGTGCCAGCAGCAAGAGCGGGGAAGGGTGGAATGAGCAGTTCTTC. The V call is TRBV7-9, the J call TRBJ2-1, with TRBD2 matching over 7 bases. Germline-derived CDR1 and CDR2 are SEHNR and FQNEAQ (reference sequence). The trim removed 5 bases at V and 7 bases at J, leaving 11 bases unmatched. The CDR3 length is 15 residues. Full variable domain (missing parts from reference TRBV7-9 and TRBJ2-1): DTGVSQNPRHKITKRGQNVTFRCDPISEHNRLYWYRQTLGQGPEFLTYFQNEAQLEKSRLLSDRFSAERPKGSFSTLEIQRTEQGDSAMYLCASSKSGEGWNEQFFGPGTRLTVL.

The gene calls are TRBV5-1 and TRBJ2-1; 13 bases are shared with TRBD2. Germline V gives CDR1 SGHRS, CDR2 YFSETQ. CDR3 size: 16 residues. Unmatched junction bases numbered 8, after V lost 5 bases and J lost 6 bases. CDR3 sequence: CASSPTGTSGVNEQFF. The CDR3, as DNA: TGCGCCAGCAGTCCGACCGGGACTAGCGGGGTCAATGAGCAGTTCTTC.

This clonotype showed up just a few times. V gene TRBV7-2 combines with J gene TRBJ1-5, with a weak D call TRBD1 (6 bases). V was cut by 5 bases and J by 0 bases, with 11 bases left in between. CDR3 length: 15 residues. Germline V gene lookup returns CDR1 SGHTA and CDR2 FQGNSA. CDR3 in DNA: TGTGCCAGCAGCGTCTGGACAGATAGCAATCAGCCCCAGCATTTT. It translates to CASSVWTDSNQPQHF.

The chain couples TRBV5-1 to TRBJ2-2; 12 bases are shared with TRBD2. V lost 5 bases, J lost 6 bases, and 5 bases stayed unmatched. Germline V gene sequence: CDR1 SGHRS, CDR2 YFSETQ. The CDR3 sequence is 15 residues long. The CDR3 spells CASRTSGGISGELFF. The DNA of the CDR3 is TGCGCCAGCAGGACTAGCGGGGGAATATCCGGGGAGCTGTTTTTT.